The TCR beta chain under discussion was sequenced for a study of cytomegalovirus exposure and HLA in healthy donors. Clones were read by immunoSEQ multiplex PCR, and TCRdb kept only the in-frame ones, dropping some. In the table there are some 170,000 clones, around nine tenths of which are singletons. Study observations and caveats: TCR beta chains numbering more than 150 were designated cytomegalovirus-associated.

The CDR3 loop spans 12 amino acids. V lost 4 bases, J lost 12 bases, and 13 bases lay in between. The germline CDR1 and CDR2 sequences are SGHTA and FQGNSA. Comments on this clone: Its target is unknown.

The sequence derives from a man aged 18 to 30 in good health and CMV-seropositive. This sequence joins TRBV7-2 and TRBJ2-1; TRBD2 is a possible D gene (5 bases). Sequencing was carried out using PBMCs. The CDR3 DNA sequence: TGTGCCAGCAGCTCGGTGGCGGGTGCGCAGTTCTTC. It is translated as CASSSVAGAQFF.